This TCR beta chain emerged from a study of cytomegalovirus exposure and HLA in healthy donors. For the study at large: Of all 398 donors who were genotyped, roughly 81% belonged to the Caucasian-associated ancestry cluster.

The study, taken as a whole, reports: Later analysis identified several of the most significant clusters that appeared linked to common viral pathogens.

Concerning this clone itself: Its cognate antigen is unknown.

The study ran its PCR with 60 Vbeta and 13 Jbeta primers. The table came from immunoSEQ multiplex PCR; TCRdb's copy has only in-frame clones and leaves some out. The data contain some 120,000 clones, around 81% of them singletons. Trimming removed 0 bases from V and 0 bases from J, with 7 bases in between. Germline assignment: CDR1 SGHNT and CDR2 YYREEE (reference sequence). The CDR3 loop spans 14 amino acids. The genes are TRBV5-4 and TRBJ2-7; D gene uncertain. This sequence was found in a woman between 35 and 50 years old in good health and CMV-seronegative. Sample: PBMCs. The CDR3 nucleotides read TGTGCCAGCAGCTTGGGTCCAATCTCCTACGAGCAGTACTTC. Residues: CASSLGPISYEQYF.